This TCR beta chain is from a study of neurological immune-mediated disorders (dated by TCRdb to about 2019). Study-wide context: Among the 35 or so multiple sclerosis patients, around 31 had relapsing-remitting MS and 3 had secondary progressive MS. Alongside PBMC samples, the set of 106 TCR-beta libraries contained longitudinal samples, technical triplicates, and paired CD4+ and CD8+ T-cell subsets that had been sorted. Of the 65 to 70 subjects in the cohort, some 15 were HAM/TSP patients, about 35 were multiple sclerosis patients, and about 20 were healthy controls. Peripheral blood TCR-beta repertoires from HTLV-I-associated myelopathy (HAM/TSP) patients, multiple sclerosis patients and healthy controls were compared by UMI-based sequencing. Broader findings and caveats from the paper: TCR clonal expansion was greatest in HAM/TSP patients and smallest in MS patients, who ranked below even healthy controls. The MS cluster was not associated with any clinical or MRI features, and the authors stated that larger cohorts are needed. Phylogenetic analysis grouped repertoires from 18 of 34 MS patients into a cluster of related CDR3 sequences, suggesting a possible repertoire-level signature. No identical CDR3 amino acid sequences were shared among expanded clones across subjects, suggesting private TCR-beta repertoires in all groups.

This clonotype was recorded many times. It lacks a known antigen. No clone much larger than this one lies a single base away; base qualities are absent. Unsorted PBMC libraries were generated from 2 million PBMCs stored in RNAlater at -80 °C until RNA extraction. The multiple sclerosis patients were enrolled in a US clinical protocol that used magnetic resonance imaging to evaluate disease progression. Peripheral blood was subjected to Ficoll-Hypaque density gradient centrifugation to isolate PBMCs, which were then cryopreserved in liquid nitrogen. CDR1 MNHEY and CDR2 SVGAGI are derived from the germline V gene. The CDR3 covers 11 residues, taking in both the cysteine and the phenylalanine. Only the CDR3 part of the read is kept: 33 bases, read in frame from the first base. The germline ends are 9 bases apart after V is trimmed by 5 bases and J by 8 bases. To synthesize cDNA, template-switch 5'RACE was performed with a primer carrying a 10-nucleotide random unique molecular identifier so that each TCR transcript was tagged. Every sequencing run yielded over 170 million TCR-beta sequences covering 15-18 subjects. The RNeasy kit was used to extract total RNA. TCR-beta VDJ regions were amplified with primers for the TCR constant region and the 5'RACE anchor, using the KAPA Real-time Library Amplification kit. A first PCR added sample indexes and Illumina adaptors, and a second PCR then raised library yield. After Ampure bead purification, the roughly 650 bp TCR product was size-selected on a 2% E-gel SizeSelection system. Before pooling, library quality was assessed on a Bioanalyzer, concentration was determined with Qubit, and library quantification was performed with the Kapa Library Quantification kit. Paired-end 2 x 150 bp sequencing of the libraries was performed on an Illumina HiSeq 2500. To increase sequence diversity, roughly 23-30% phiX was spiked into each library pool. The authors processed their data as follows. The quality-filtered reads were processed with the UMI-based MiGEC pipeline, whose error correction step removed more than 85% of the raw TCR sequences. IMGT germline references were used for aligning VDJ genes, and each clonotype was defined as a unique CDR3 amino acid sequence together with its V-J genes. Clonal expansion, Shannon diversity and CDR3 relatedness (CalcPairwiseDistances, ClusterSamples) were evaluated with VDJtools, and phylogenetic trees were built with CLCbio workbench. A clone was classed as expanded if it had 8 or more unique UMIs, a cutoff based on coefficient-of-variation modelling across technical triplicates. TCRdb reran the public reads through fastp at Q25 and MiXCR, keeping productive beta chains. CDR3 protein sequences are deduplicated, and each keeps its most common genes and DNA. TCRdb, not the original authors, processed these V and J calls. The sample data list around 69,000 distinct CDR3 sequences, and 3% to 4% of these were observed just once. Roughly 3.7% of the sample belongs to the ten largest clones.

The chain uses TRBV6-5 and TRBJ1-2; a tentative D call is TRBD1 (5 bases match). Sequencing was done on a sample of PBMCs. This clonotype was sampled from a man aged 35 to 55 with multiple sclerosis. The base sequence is TGTGCCAGCAGTCCAGGGTTAGGCTACACCTTC. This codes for CASSPGLGYTF.